What follows describes a single T cell receptor beta chain. Its target is unknown. Per the germline V gene, CDR1 is SQVTM and CDR2 is ANQGSEA. This CDR3 contains 17 residues. The trim removed 4 bases at V and 4 bases at J, leaving 10 bases unmatched. Amplification of TCR beta CDR3 regions was performed using RNA transcripts as template. With the HTBI primer set, the TCR CDR3 went through a first round of RT-PCR. A single record per CDR3 protein comes from TCRdb applying MiXCR to the multiplex PCR reads. The sample shows approximately 48,000 distinct CDR3 sequences, more than 40% of them seen only once. This entry is derived from a study of T cells in Graves' hyperthyroidism and ophthalmopathy. Findings and caveats of the study: Blood held most thyroid clonotypes expanded above 0.001 frequency.

For Graves' hyperthyroidism to be stable, ophthalmopathy could not progress within 18 months. Sequenced material: peripheral blood or thyroid tissue (not recorded which). This TCR was recovered from a woman aged 45 to 65 with Graves' hyperthyroidism. The chain links TRBV29-1 to TRBJ2-3, with TRBD2 matching over 14 bases. This CDR3 is CSVGTGTSGSMADTQYF. CDR3 DNA sequence: TGCAGCGTTGGCACCGGGACTAGCGGGAGTATGGCAGATACGCAGTATTTT.